This TCR beta chain was sequenced for a study of regulatory T cells in long-lasting Graves disease. Findings and caveats of the study: Persistent Graves' patients showed less TCR diversity than newly diagnosed patients showed.

On this clonotype: The antigen is unknown.

In building TCR beta libraries, iRepertoire HTBI primers were used together with Arm-PCR of CDR3 regions. A single record per CDR3 protein comes from TCRdb applying MiXCR to the multiplex PCR reads. The sample holds about 210,000 distinct CDR3 sequences, around 19% seen once. Indicated time point: newly diagnosed GD, antithyroid drugs for less than 3 months. Making the TCR library involved RNA that had been extracted from PBMCs. Each of the patients was recruited from an endocrinology department situated in Xi'an, China. This CDR3 is 13 amino acids long. Germline trimming cut 7 bases from V and 6 bases from J; bases unmatched to any gene: 4. Per the germline V gene, CDR1 is KGHDR and CDR2 is SFDVKD. The sample was also linked to a second study, of T cells in Graves' hyperthyroidism and ophthalmopathy. That paper adds: Each diagnosis was grounded in clinical symptoms, serum thyroxine and TRAb, thyroid ultrasound, and orbital computed tomography. Using the HTBI primer set, a first-round RT-PCR was run on the TCR CDR3.

The sample in question was peripheral blood mononuclear cells (PBMCs), obtained at new diagnosis, from a patient treated with antithyroid drugs. The chain joins TRBV24-1 to TRBJ2-1; 8 bases agree with TRBD1. The receptor was isolated from a woman aged 25 to 39 with Graves disease. The DNA of the CDR3 is TGTGCCACCAGGGACAGGGTACGCAATGAGCAGTTCTTC. Translation gives CATRDRVRNEQFF.